These 10 T cell receptor beta chains were sequenced from one sample in a study of cytomegalovirus exposure and HLA in healthy donors (TCRdb year 2017). Libraries were built with the immunoSEQ multiplex PCR assay. For the multiplex PCR, a mixture combining 60 forward primers for TCR Vbeta segments and 13 reverse primers for TCR Jbeta segments was used. TCRdb mirrors the immuneACCESS table, restricted to in-frame sequences. Some clones are absent from its copies; in checked studies, under half trace to an unresolved V gene, and the reason for the others is unknown. The sample table records approximately 140,000 clones; just under 85% of these occur just once. Approximately 2.8% of the sample is held by the ten biggest clonotypes. Sequences were obtained from PBMCs. The source is a boy younger than 10 in good health and CMV-seronegative.

V gene TRBV4-3 combines with J gene TRBJ2-1; tentatively, D is TRBD1 (5 bases). The CDR3 contains 13 residues. The germline V gene has CDR1 LGHNA and CDR2 YSLEER. Between the trimmed V and J ends, which lost 1 base and 8 bases, there was a span of 9 bases. DNA for the CDR3: TGCGCCAGCAGCCAAGGGCAGGGCGATGAGCAGTTCTTC. It is translated as CASSQGQGDEQFF.

The chain is built from TRBV6-6 and TRBJ1-2, with unresolved D. Germline loops: CDR1 MNHNY, CDR2 SVGAGI (reference sequence). The length of the CDR3 is 14 residues. V was pared by 2 bases and J by 2 bases, with 9 bases between. The CDR3 is CASSYDRVNYGYTF. CDR3 coding DNA: TGTGCCAGCAGTTACGACCGGGTCAACTATGGCTACACCTTC.

This clone has only one observation. The genes are TRBV5-1 and TRBJ1-1; 11 nucleotides match TRBD1. Per germline, CDR1 SGHRS and CDR2 YFSETQ. The V and J ends lost 2 bases and 5 bases, in that order; junction bases with no gene match: 11. CDR3 length: 17 amino acids. CDR3 sequence: CASSFQQPGQGETEAFF. The CDR3 DNA sequence: TGCGCCAGCAGCTTTCAGCAACCGGGACAGGGGGAGACTGAAGCTTTCTTT.

The chain joins TRBV2 to TRBJ2-1, with 9 nucleotides matching TRBD2. Germline CDR1 and CDR2: SNHLY and FYNNEI. CDR3 length equals 15 residues. The ends lost 5 bases at V and 0 bases at J; junction bases unmatched: 2. The CDR3 coding sequence is TGTGCCAGCAGTCCGGGACTAGCCTCCTACAATGAGCAGTTCTTC. Residues: CASSPGLASYNEQFF.

The rearrangement links TRBV5-1 to TRBJ2-3; a possible D gene is TRBD2 (6 bases). Germline loops: CDR1 SGHRS, CDR2 YFSETQ. Deletions cut 1 base from V and 4 bases from J, with 10 bases between. The CDR3 is made up of 14 amino acids. CDR3 sequence reads: CASSLSGGADTQYF. For the CDR3, the DNA is TGCGCCAGCAGCTTGAGCGGAGGGGCAGATACGCAGTATTTT.

V is TRBV7-6 and J is TRBJ2-2, with TRBD2 as a possible D gene (5 bases). Trimming removed 5 bases from V and 0 bases from J, with 13 bases in between. Germline loops: CDR1 SGHVS, CDR2 FNYEAQ. CDR3 length equals 16 residues. The CDR3 nucleotides read TGTGCCAGCAGCCCCGGACTTCCCCCGAACACCGGGGAGCTGTTTTTT. It specifies CASSPGLPPNTGELFF.

The chain recombines TRBV7-8 with TRBJ2-7; 15 bases map to TRBD2. CDR1 SGHVS and CDR2 FQNEAQ come from the germline V gene. The CDR3 contains 16 residues. The V gene end was trimmed by 3 bases and the J gene end by 1 base; junction bases not matched to a gene: 1. The CDR3 region has the DNA TGTGCCAGCAGCTTCGGACTAGCGGGAGGGTCCTACGAGCAGTACGTC. The encoded protein is CASSFGLAGGSYEQYV.

The chain couples TRBV7-6 to TRBJ1-1; no firm D call. Germline CDR1 and CDR2: SGHVS and FNYEAQ. V lost 6 bases to trimming and J lost 3 bases, with 8 bases between them. The CDR3 extends over 12 amino acids. CDR3 loop: CASRSPDTEAFF. CDR3 nucleotides: TGTGCCAGCAGGTCTCCTGACACTGAAGCTTTCTTT.

The rearrangement joins TRBV6-1 to TRBJ2-1; 13 nucleotides align to TRBD2. Trimming at V came to 4 bases and at J to 8 bases, leaving 5 bases not matched to a gene. The CDR3 length is 15 residues. The germline V gene has CDR1 MNHNS and CDR2 SASEGT. CDR3 residues: CASSGTSGGAHEQFF. CDR3 DNA sequence: TGTGCCAGCAGTGGAACTAGCGGGGGGGCCCATGAGCAGTTCTTC.

This chain uses TRBV19 with TRBJ2-6; 12 bases align to TRBD1. The CDR3 spans 20 residues. Germline-derived CDR1 and CDR2 are LNHDA and SQIVND (reference sequence). Trimming cost V 1 base and J 0 bases; bases outside gene matches: 7. The CDR3: CASSIAGTGGASSGANVLTF. In DNA, the CDR3 is TGTGCCAGTAGTATAGCCGGGACAGGGGGCGCGTCCTCTGGGGCCAACGTCCTGACTTTC. The whole variable domain, filled in from reference TRBV19 and TRBJ2-6, reads DGGITQSPKYLFRKEGQNVTLSCEQNLNHDAMYWYRQDPGQGLRLIYYSQIVNDFQKGDIAEGYSVSREKKESFPLTVTSAQKNPTAFYLCASSIAGTGGASSGANVLTFGAGSRLTVL.